The clone carrying this TCR beta chain was detected ten times or more. Via MiXCR, TCRdb re-called the 5' RACE reads, giving one row per CDR3 protein. Of over 90,000 distinct CDR3 sequences in the sample, less than 14% were seen once. The sample's time point: longitudinal time-point 3. Germline V gives CDR1 SQVTM, CDR2 ANQGSEA. This CDR3 has 14 residues. The sample comes from a study of neurological immune-mediated disorders. The specimen was PBMCs. This receptor was taken from a female donor with HTLV-1-associated myelopathy (HAM/TSP). The V call is TRBV29-1, the J call TRBJ2-3; perhaps TRBD2 as D (5 bases). CDR3 nucleotides: TGCAGTGGGCGGGTCTCCCAACACACAGATACGCAGTATTTT. As protein: CSGRVSQHTDTQYF.